This is a list of T cell receptor beta chains from one sample in a study of blood T cell repertoires in COVID-19. Measured with immunoSEQ multiplex PCR; TCRdb has only the in-frame clones, and not every one. Among 160,000 or so clones listed, roughly 87% were seen once. Sequenced input: peripheral blood. Receptors were obtained from a woman in her seventies with acute or convalescent COVID-19. The CDR3 runs from the conserved cysteine through the conserved F or W. A D gene is named only where the DNA matches it firmly. The size field is filled for only some rows; it gives once, few, many or a size class.

J gene,clone size,D gene,CDR3 length,V gene,CDR3 DNA,CDR3 protein
TRBJ1-4,NA,NA,11,TRBV20-1,TGCAGTGCTAGACCCAGTGAAAAACTGTTTTTT,CSARPSEKLFF
TRBJ2-3,NA,TRBD2,14,TRBV7-9,TGTGCCAGCAGCTTACTAGCGGGCACAGATACGCAGTATTTT,CASSLLAGTDTQYF
TRBJ2-5,NA,NA,14,TRBV18,TGTACCAGCTCACCACGTACAGTCCAAGAGACCCAGTACTTC,CTSSPRTVQETQYF
TRBJ1-2,NA,NA,16,TRBV7-2,TGTGCCAGCAGCTTAGCCCCCGTGGGGAGGAGATATGGCTACACCTTC,CASSLAPVGRRYGYTF
TRBJ1-2,once,NA,12,TRBV6-2/TRBV6-3,TGTGCCAGCAGTTGGACAGTTTATGGCTACACCTTC,CASSWTVYGYTF
TRBJ1-5,NA,NA,15,TRBV9,TGTGCCAGCAGCGTGTCGGGAGACGATAATCAGCCCCAGCATTTT,CASSVSGDDNQPQHF
TRBJ2-7,few,TRBD1,16,TRBV27,TGTGCCAGCAGTAGATCACAGGGGGATTACTCCTACGAGCAGTACTTC,CASSRSQGDYSYEQYF
TRBJ1-6,few,NA,11,TRBV28,TGTGCCAGCAGCAGTAATTCACCCCTCCACTTT,CASSSNSPLHF
TRBJ1-6,few,NA,14,TRBV7-2,TGTGCCAGCAGCTTAGGGGGGGAGAATTCACCCCTCCACTTT,CASSLGGENSPLHF
TRBJ1-5,NA,TRBD1,16,TRBV19,TGTGCCAGTAGTATGCGGACAGGGAATAGCAATCAGCCCCAGCATTTT,CASSMRTGNSNQPQHF
TRBJ1-1,NA,NA,15,TRBV19,TGTGCCAGTAGTCCACCCGACGACAGATACACTGAAGCTTTCTTT,CASSPPDDRYTEAFF
TRBJ1-6,NA,TRBD1,14,TRBV5-1,TGCGCCAGCAGCCAGGGACAGGATAATTCACCCCTCCACTTT,CASSQGQDNSPLHF
TRBJ1-1,NA,NA,14,TRBV7-2,TGTGCCAGCAGCTTAGATGGCAGGGGCACTGAAGCTTTCTTT,CASSLDGRGTEAFF
TRBJ1-1,few,NA,13,TRBV6-2/TRBV6-3,TGTGCCAGCAGTGACACGGTGAACACTGAAGCTTTCTTT,CASSDTVNTEAFF
TRBJ1-2,NA,NA,14,TRBV5-1,TGCGCCAGCAGCTTGGTTCCGGGGAACTATGGCTACACCTTC,CASSLVPGNYGYTF
TRBJ1-5,NA,NA,14,TRBV21-1,TGTGCCAGCAGCAAATGCCGGGGTGGTAAGCCCCAGCATTTT,CASSKCRGGKPQHF
TRBJ2-7,NA,TRBD2,18,TRBV2,TGTGCCAGCAGTGAAGGGAGACTAGCGGGAGGACTACCTTTCGAGCAGTACTTC,CASSEGRLAGGLPFEQYF
TRBJ2-7,NA,NA,13,TRBV5-1,TGCGCCAGCAGCTTGGAACTAGTGGGTGAGCAGTACTTC,CASSLELVGEQYF
TRBJ1-1,few,TRBD1,12,TRBV30,TGTGCTTCGGACAGGGAGTTTACTGAAGCTTTCTTT,CASDREFTEAFF
TRBJ1-4,NA,NA,14,TRBV5-1,TGCGCCAGCAGTAAGGGAGACGAAGATGAAAAACTGTTTTTT,CASSKGDEDEKLFF
TRBJ1-5,NA,NA,13,TRBV28,TGTGCCAGCAACCCCGACAGGAATCAGCCCCAGCATTTT,CASNPDRNQPQHF
TRBJ2-2,NA,NA,15,TRBV4-3,TGCGCCAGCAGCCAAGGAGGATTTTACACCGGGGAGCTGTTTTTT,CASSQGGFYTGELFF
TRBJ1-2,few,TRBD1,17,TRBV4-3,TGCGCCAGCAGCCAAGGGGTAGTATTAAGACAGGGAAGAGGCTACACCTTC,CASSQGVVLRQGRGYTF
TRBJ1-2,once,TRBD1,13,TRBV27,TGTGCCAGCAGCCCGACGGGGGACAGGGGAATCTCATTC,CASSPTGDRGISF
TRBJ1-2,NA,NA,13,TRBV29-1,TGCAGCGTAATAGAGGGTCTGCGATATGGCTACACCTTC,CSVIEGLRYGYTF
TRBJ1-6,few,TRBD1,14,TRBV9,TGTGCCAGCAGCGTAGGGACAGGGAATTCACCCCTCCACTTT,CASSVGTGNSPLHF
TRBJ1-3,few,NA,16,TRBV3-1/TRBV3-2,TGTGCCAGCAGCCAAGCCGCAGTACCCTCTGGAAACACCATATATTTT,CASSQAAVPSGNTIYF
TRBJ2-3,NA,TRBD2,15,TRBV11-3,TGTGCCAGCAGCTTAACGGGAGGGCTCATAGATACGCAGTATTTT,CASSLTGGLIDTQYF
TRBJ1-4,NA,NA,14,TRBV5-1,TGCGCCAGCAGCTTGGGTGCCTATAATGAAAAACTGTTTTTT,CASSLGAYNEKLFF
TRBJ1-1,NA,NA,11,TRBV29-1,TGCAGCGTCGGACGGGGGACTGAAGCTTTCTTT,CSVGRGTEAFF
TRBJ2-2,few,NA,12,TRBV11-1,TGTGCCAGCACCTTTAATACCGGGGAGCTGTTTTTT,CASTFNTGELFF
TRBJ2-5,NA,NA,12,TRBV5-6,TGTGCCAGCAGCTTGGCCCCGGGGACCCAGTACTTC,CASSLAPGTQYF
TRBJ1-1,once,NA,15,TRBV5-1,TGCGCCAGCAGCCAATCTACCGGCAGGGCACAAGAAGCTTTCTTT,CASSQSTGRAQEAFF
TRBJ1-1,NA,NA,14,TRBV7-3,TGTGCCAGCAGCTCACTTGGGGCAAACACTGAAGCTTTCTTT,CASSSLGANTEAFF
TRBJ1-6,NA,NA,14,TRBV19,TGTGCCCGGAGGTCAGCGGAGGATAATTCACCCCTCCACTTT,CARRSAEDNSPLHF
TRBJ2-5,NA,TRBD1,15,TRBV7-2,TGTGCCAGCAGCAGCGGGACAGGGGGCTGGGAGACCCAGTACTTC,CASSSGTGGWETQYF
TRBJ2-7,NA,NA,13,TRBV18,TGTGCCAGCTCATCTTTCCCCTCCTACGAGCAGTACTTC,CASSSFPSYEQYF
TRBJ1-3,NA,NA,15,TRBV7-2,TGTGCCAGCAGCTTTGGCCCAAGCTCTGGAAACACCATATATTTT,CASSFGPSSGNTIYF
TRBJ1-1,NA,NA,16,TRBV6-5,TGTGCCAGCAGTTACACGGGAGCCCCCATGAACACTGAAGCTTTCTTT,CASSYTGAPMNTEAFF
TRBJ1-1,NA,TRBD1,14,TRBV6-5,TGTGCCAGCAGTTCCGGGACAGGGGGGTCTGAAGCTTTCTTT,CASSSGTGGSEAFF
TRBJ2-7,NA,NA,13,TRBV28,TGTGCCAGCAGTTTAAGGGGGTGGGGAGAGCAGTACTTC,CASSLRGWGEQYF
TRBJ1-2,NA,TRBD1,13,TRBV28,TGTGCCAGCAGATCCGACAGGGACTATGGCTACACCTTC,CASRSDRDYGYTF
TRBJ2-7,NA,NA,14,TRBV5-4,TGTGCCAGCAGCCCGGATAGGAGGGACTACGAGCAGTACTTC,CASSPDRRDYEQYF
TRBJ2-5,NA,TRBD1,15,TRBV19,TGTGCCAGTAGGGACGTTGCAGGGGGCGCAGAGACCCAGTACTTC,CASRDVAGGAETQYF
TRBJ2-1,NA,NA,11,TRBV29-1,TGCAGCGTTGAACGAGGGAATGAGCAGTTCTTC,CSVERGNEQFF
TRBJ2-3,once,TRBD2,14,TRBV6-5,TGTGCCAGCACTAGCGGGTTGGGAACAGATACGCAGTATTTT,CASTSGLGTDTQYF
TRBJ2-7,NA,TRBD1,11,TRBV6-6,TGTGCCACCTTAGACAGGGGCGCCCAGTACTTC,CATLDRGAQYF
TRBJ1-1,NA,NA,13,TRBV12-3/TRBV12-4,TGTGCCAGCAGTTTAGGTCGGAACACTGAAGCTTTCTTT,CASSLGRNTEAFF
TRBJ1-2,NA,NA,14,TRBV15,TGTGCCACCAGCAGAGATCTCTACGCCTATGGCTACACCTTC,CATSRDLYAYGYTF
TRBJ2-1,NA,NA,16,TRBV7-9,TGTGCCAGCAGCCGACCCGAAATAGCGCCTTACAATGAGCAGTTCTTC,CASSRPEIAPYNEQFF
TRBJ2-5,NA,NA,15,TRBV7-7,TGTGCTAGCAGCCACGGACAGGGAGCGGGGGAGACCCAGTACTTC,CASSHGQGAGETQYF